This T cell receptor (beta chain) was sequenced for a study of regulatory T cells in long-lasting Graves disease. Documented time point: newly diagnosed GD, antithyroid drugs for less than 3 months. Isolated PBMC RNA provided the starting material for the TCR library. This clonotype was counted many times. Construction of TCR beta libraries relied on iRepertoire HTBI primers and on Arm-PCR targeting CDR3 regions. TCRdb re-called the multiplex PCR reads through MiXCR, storing one row per CDR3 protein. Of around 450,000 distinct CDR3 sequences listed, approximately 16% were seen once; the top ten hold approximately 7.8%. CDR3 size: 14 residues. V gave up 2 bases and J gave up 4 bases; unmatched junction bases: 0. Germline lookup yields CDR1 MNHNS and CDR2 SASEGT. These same records also appear under a second study, on T cells in Graves' hyperthyroidism and ophthalmopathy. As reported in that work: Most thyroid clonotypes with frequency above 0.001 were detected in blood.

This chain links TRBV6-1 with TRBJ2-2, with 8 bases that match TRBD1. The sequencing used peripheral blood mononuclear cells (PBMCs), collected at new diagnosis, from a patient treated with antithyroid drugs. The sequence came from a woman in her 40s with Graves disease. CDR3: CASSEQGATGELFF. CDR3 in DNA: TGTGCCAGCAGTGAACAGGGGGCCACCGGGGAGCTGTTTTTT.